These T cell receptor beta chains were read from a single sample in a study of OX40 agonist ivuxolimab in advanced cancers. The protocol was immunoSEQ multiplex PCR, while the TCRdb copy is restricted to in-frame clones and leaves out a portion. The data show roughly 86,000 clones, with around 90% seen just once and 6.5% to 8.5% held by the top ten. The sample consisted of CD4+ or CD8+ T cells sorted from blood, taken in a trial of the OX40 agonist ivuxolimab. These receptors all stem from an adult with an advanced solid tumor such as melanoma, head and neck, liver or kidney cancer. Each CDR3 is given with its conserved first and last residue. The D gene is left open where the match is weak. Clone size, where shown, is once, few, many, or a class for clones that have expanded.

TRBD1	TRBV19	TRBJ2-7	-	CASSMGQGAYEQYF	TGTGCCAGTAGTATGGGACAGGGGGCCTACGAGCAGTACTTC
-	TRBV7-2	TRBJ2-2	-	CASSAGLNTGELFF	TGTGCCAGCAGCGCCGGACTGAACACCGGGGAGCTGTTTTTT
-	TRBV30	TRBJ2-2	-	CAWSDRRLEAGELFF	TGTGCCTGGAGTGACAGGAGGTTAGAGGCCGGGGAGCTGTTTTTT
-	TRBV21-1	TRBJ2-3	-	CASSKGGRLAGGWRADTQYF	TGTGCCAGCAGCAAAGGGGGGAGACTAGCGGGAGGTTGGAGAGCAGATACGCAGTATTTT
-	TRBV27	TRBJ1-5	-	CASSSPAQPQHF	TGTGCCAGCAGTTCCCCAGCTCAGCCCCAGCATTTT
TRBD2	TRBV7-9	TRBJ2-1	-	CASSFSTSGSGEQFF	TGTGCCAGCAGCTTTTCAACTAGCGGGAGCGGTGAGCAGTTCTTC
-	TRBV4-1	TRBJ1-1	-	CASSLGTLKDTEAFF	TGCGCCAGCAGCCTTGGGACCCTGAAGGACACTGAAGCTTTCTTT
-	TRBV4-1	TRBJ2-3	-	CASSERDPGADTQYF	TGCGCCAGCAGCGAGCGAGATCCGGGCGCAGATACGCAGTATTTT
TRBD1	TRBV2	TRBJ1-1	-	CASTSTGNPEAFF	TGTGCCAGTACATCGACAGGGAATCCTGAAGCTTTCTTT
-	TRBV28	TRBJ2-7	-	CASRWDHSYEQYF	TGTGCCAGCAGGTGGGACCACTCCTACGAGCAGTACTTC
TRBD1	TRBV27	TRBJ2-6	-	CASTSGGSGANVLTF	TGTGCCAGCACTTCAGGGGGCTCTGGGGCCAACGTCCTGACTTTC
-	TRBV10-3	TRBJ2-7	-	CAITLIHRDGSYEQYF	TGTGCCATCACCCTAATCCACCGGGACGGCTCCTACGAGCAGTACTTC
-	TRBV28	TRBJ1-1	few	CATTVNTEAFF	TGTGCCACCACAGTGAACACTGAAGCTTTCTTT
-	TRBV4-1	TRBJ1-5	once	CASSQLHSREYNQPQHF	TGCGCCAGCAGCCAACTCCACAGTAGGGAATACAATCAGCCCCAGCATTTT
-	TRBV13	TRBJ2-7	few	CASSLGAADYEQYF	TGTGCCAGCAGCCTTGGGGCAGCTGACTACGAGCAGTACTTC
-	TRBV7-3	TRBJ2-3	-	CASSLMAGAFGDTQYF	TGTGCCAGCAGCTTAATGGCGGGGGCCTTCGGGGATACGCAGTATTTT
-	TRBV19	TRBJ2-4	-	CASSISSLLAKNIQYF	TGTGCCAGTAGTATATCCAGTCTTCTAGCCAAAAACATTCAGTACTTC
-	TRBV5-4	TRBJ2-7	few	CASSLSPGVAGDSYEQYF	TGTGCCAGCAGCTTGTCGCCAGGGGTGGCAGGGGACTCCTACGAGCAGTACTTC
-	TRBV2	TRBJ2-7	-	CASSKGSSINEQYF	TGTGCCAGCAGTAAGGGATCCAGCATCAACGAGCAGTACTTC
TRBD2	TRBV10-3	TRBJ2-5	-	CAISGPAGTQETQYF	TGTGCCATCAGTGGCCCAGCGGGAACCCAAGAGACCCAGTACTTC
-	TRBV2	TRBJ2-1	-	CASSSTWNEQFF	TGTGCCAGCAGTTCGACGTGGAATGAGCAGTTCTTC
TRBD1	TRBV18	TRBJ1-1	-	CASSPRQGMGQNTEAFF	TGTGCCAGCTCACCACGACAGGGTATGGGGCAGAACACTGAAGCTTTCTTT
-	TRBV30	TRBJ1-1	-	CAWSGYGEAFF	TGCGCCTGGAGTGGGTATGGTGAAGCTTTCTTT
-	TRBV11-2	TRBJ2-1	-	CASSLLRRREAYNEQFF	TGTGCCAGCAGCTTACTCCGGAGGAGGGAGGCCTACAATGAGCAGTTCTTC
-	TRBV19	TRBJ1-5	-	CASSIQIDQPQHF	TGTGCCAGTAGTATACAGATCGATCAGCCCCAGCATTTT
TRBD1	TRBV6-5	TRBJ1-1	-	CASYRRGLTEAFF	TGTGCCTCCTACCGCAGGGGGCTCACTGAAGCTTTCTTT
-	TRBV11-2	TRBJ2-1	-	CASSRSGNEQFF	TGTGCCAGCAGTCGTAGCGGCAATGAGCAGTTCTTC
TRBD2	TRBV5-4	TRBJ2-3	few	CATKHSGGADTQYF	TGTGCCACCAAACATAGCGGGGGCGCAGATACGCAGTATTTT
-	TRBV6-1	TRBJ2-7	once	CASSGTGQGKYEQYF	TGTGCCAGCAGTGGGACGGGGCAGGGGAAGTACGAGCAGTACTTC
-	TRBV6-6	TRBJ2-7	-	CASSYSRETSHEQYF	TGTGCCAGCAGTTACTCACGAGAGACTTCCCACGAGCAGTACTTC
-	TRBV21-1	TRBJ2-3	-	CASSMPRASELSDTQYF	TGTGCCAGCAGCATGCCCCGGGCTAGCGAATTATCAGATACGCAGTATTTT
TRBD2	TRBV5-4	TRBJ2-3	-	CASSSGLAGAGTDTQYF	TGTGCCAGCAGCTCGGGACTAGCGGGAGCTGGCACAGATACGCAGTATTTT
TRBD1	TRBV6-5	TRBJ2-3	once	CASRDDRGSTDTQYF	TGTGCCAGCAGAGACGACAGGGGGAGCACAGATACGCAGTATTTT
TRBD2	TRBV7-9	TRBJ2-7	-	CASSLGSGRMQYF	TGTGCCAGCAGCTTAGGTAGCGGGAGGATGCAGTACTTC
TRBD2	TRBV19	TRBJ2-3	-	CASSGPGLGLQYF	TGTGCCAGTAGTGGTCCGGGACTAGGCTTACAGTATTTT
-	TRBV6-1	TRBJ2-5	few	CASSPTGEGVQYF	TGTGCCAGCAGTCCCACAGGAGAGGGGGTCCAGTACTTC
TRBD1	TRBV7-9	TRBJ2-7	-	CASSPRQGIGEQYF	TGTGCCAGCAGCCCCCGACAGGGGATAGGCGAGCAGTACTTC
TRBD1	TRBV14	TRBJ2-1	-	CASSSGGTGRYDEQFF	TGTGCCAGCAGCTCAGGGGGAACAGGGCGATACGATGAGCAGTTCTTC
-	TRBV2	TRBJ1-4	-	CASSDSIQTDGTTNEKLFF	TGTGCCAGCAGTGATTCTATACAGACGGACGGAACAACTAATGAAAAACTGTTTTTT
TRBD1	TRBV29-1	TRBJ1-2	-	CSVDLEQGNYGYTF	TGCAGCGTTGATCTCGAACAGGGGAACTATGGCTACACCTTC
TRBD1	TRBV7-9	TRBJ2-1	-	CASSPAPGQAAYNEQFF	TGTGCCAGCAGCCCAGCTCCGGGACAGGCGGCCTACAATGAGCAGTTCTTC